The clone carrying this T cell receptor (beta chain) was observed a handful of times. Per the original methods: Cell counts per sample came from amplifying reference gene primers. Assay: immunoSEQ multiplex PCR; the TCRdb copy retains only in-frame clones and omits some. The DNA gave D and trimming, while V, J and clone size come from that table. The data show about 120,000 clones, about 81% seen once. Germline CDR1 reads SGHRS; CDR2 reads YFSETQ. The CDR3 is 13 amino acids. J gave up 8 bases and V 4 bases, and 6 bases lay outside the gene matches. The sample belongs to a study of blood T cell repertoires in COVID-19. Patients of the Seattle cohort, enrolled during active infection, were followed longitudinally.

This chain uses TRBV5-1 with TRBJ1-1; 9 bases match TRBD1. This TCR was recovered from a young man with COVID-19, enrolled during active disease. Input material: peripheral blood. The CDR3 is CASSRDRVLEAFF. The DNA of the CDR3 is TGCGCCAGCAGCCGGGACAGGGTGTTAGAAGCTTTCTTT.